The 12 T cell receptor beta chains below come from one sample, sequenced in a study of T cells after yellow fever vaccination. TCRdb itself ran the 5' RACE reads through MiXCR, one entry per CDR3 protein. The sample shows approximately 250,000 distinct CDR3 sequences, about 5.2% of them seen only once. The material was CD4+ T cells sorted from PBMCs, obtained on the day of the yellow fever booster vaccination. Source of these receptors: a man younger than 30 who received the YFV17D yellow fever vaccine.

This clonotype was seen a few times. V and J are TRBV4-3 and TRBJ1-4; tentative D call: TRBD1 (6 bases). V lost 0 bases and J 2 bases, leaving 16 bases between the germline ends. Germline CDR1 is LGHNA and CDR2 is YSLEER. The CDR3 consists of 18 residues. The CDR3 nucleotides are TGCGCCAGCAGCCAAGATAGAGCCGGGGGGGCGACTAATGAAAAACTGTTTTTT. It codes for CASSQDRAGGATNEKLFF.

This clonotype was seen a handful of times. The genes are TRBV12-3 or TRBV12-4 and TRBJ1-2; D call uncertain. The length of the CDR3 is 13 residues. V lost 2 bases and J 7 bases, leaving 11 bases between the germline ends. CDR3 bases: TGTGCCAGCAGTTTAAGGCTAGTCGGTGGCTACACCTTC. Translating it yields CASSLRLVGGYTF.

This clonotype was seen many times. The CDR3 DNA reads TGTGCCAGCAGTTTATCCCGCAGGGAAGAGACCCAGTACTTC. It codes for CASSLSRREETQYF. This chain connects TRBV27 to TRBJ2-5; D possibly corresponds to TRBD1 (5 bases). V was trimmed by 0 bases and J by 3 bases, leaving 8 bases between them. This CDR3 region has 14 residues. CDR1 is MNHEY and CDR2 is SMNVEV in the germline V gene (reference sequence).

This clonotype turned up a few times. The CDR3 nucleotides read TGTGCCAGCAGTCTGGACAGCTTAGCCACTGAAGCTTTCTTT. Its translation: CASSLDSLATEAFF. V and J are TRBV6-2 or TRBV6-3 and TRBJ1-1; weak D call: TRBD1 (6 bases). CDR1 is MNHEY, CDR2 SVGEGT, per germline. Trimming shortened V by 5 bases and J by 4 bases, and 14 bases separated the two germline ends. The CDR3 is 14 residues long.

This clonotype was observed a few times. The chain recombines TRBV6-2 or TRBV6-3 with TRBJ1-5, with D perhaps TRBD1 (6 bases). The CDR3 sequence is 13 residues long. Germline-derived CDR1 and CDR2 are MNHEY and SVGEGT. V was shortened by 6 bases and J by 7 bases, with 13 bases between the two germline ends. In nucleotides, the CDR3 is TGTGCCAGCAGACTACAGGGCCGGCAGCCCCAGCATTTT. Translated, it gives CASRLQGRQPQHF.

The rearrangement links TRBV12-3 or TRBV12-4 to TRBJ2-7; possibly TRBD2 for D (6 bases). The CDR3 runs to 14 residues. Trimming pared 6 bases from V and 4 bases from J, leaving 16 bases between. The CDR3 DNA is TGTGCCAGCAGGGGGACTGCGTTAGCGTACGAGCAGTACTTC. Its translation: CASRGTALAYEQYF.

This clonotype was seen a few times. The rearrangement joins TRBV12-3 or TRBV12-4 to TRBJ2-3; D gene uncertain. There are 16 residues in the CDR3. Deletions cut 2 bases from V and 0 bases from J, with 12 bases between. The CDR3 region is CASSLYGLLSTDTQYF. The CDR3 DNA is TGTGCCAGCAGTTTATACGGGCTACTAAGCACAGATACGCAGTATTTT.

The sample holds a few counts of this clonotype. V usage is TRBV5-1 and J usage is TRBJ2-1; the D gene is possibly TRBD2 (6 bases). There are 12 residues in the CDR3. Germline V CDR1 and CDR2: SGHRS, YFSETQ. The V end was cut by 1 base, the J end by 9 bases, with 8 bases between. For the CDR3, the DNA is TGCGCCAGCAGCTTGTTGGGAGGTGAGCAGTTCTTC. This gives the protein CASSLLGGEQFF. Looking up the rest from reference TRBV5-1 and TRBJ2-1 gives the full variable domain: KAGVTQTPRYLIKTRGQQVTLSCSPISGHRSVSWYQQTPGQGLQFLFEYFSETQRNKGNFPGRFSGRQFSNSRSEMNVSTLELGDSALYLCASSLLGGEQFFGPGTRLTVL.

The chain carries TRBV18 and TRBJ1-1; D remains ambiguous. From germline, CDR1 is KGHSH and CDR2 LQKENI. Deletions cut 5 bases from V and 7 bases from J, with 14 bases between. The CDR3 runs 13 residues. CDR3 coding DNA: TGTGCCAGCTCAGGCTTGGGTAAGATTGAAGCTTTCTTT. Protein: CASSGLGKIEAFF.

This clonotype was seen ten or more times. This chain joins TRBV12-3 or TRBV12-4 and TRBJ1-5, with a tentative D call TRBD1 (5 bases). Trimming took off 3 bases at V and 6 bases at J, with 9 bases between the two ends. The length of the CDR3 is 13 residues. CDR3 sequence (DNA): TGTGCCAGCAGTTTGGGGGGGGGTCAGCCCCAGCATTTT. Its protein is CASSLGGGQPQHF.

Ten or more counts support this clonotype. The chain joins TRBV4-2 to TRBJ2-1; the D is unclear. The CDR3 is 13 amino acids. V was shortened by 5 bases and J by 8 bases, with 13 bases between the two germline ends. The germline CDR1 and CDR2 sequences are LGHNA and YNFKEQ. The CDR3 DNA follows: TGTGCCAGCAGCTTTGGGCGGAAGGATGAGCAGTTCTTC. It encodes CASSFGRKDEQFF.

This clonotype was seen more than once but under ten times. The CDR3 coding sequence is TGTGCCAGCGTCAGGGGGAGGCAGGCGGCGGGTGAGCAGTTCTTC. Translating it yields CASVRGRQAAGEQFF. The chain combines TRBV11-1 with TRBJ2-1; possibly TRBD1 for D (7 bases). CDR1 is SGHAT, CDR2 FQDESV, per germline (reference sequence). The CDR3 consists of 15 residues. The germline V and J ends were trimmed by 8 bases and 9 bases, with 23 bases remaining between them.